The clone carrying this T cell receptor beta chain was detected only a few times. Its antigen is still unknown. The data derive from a study of blood T cells in healthy people across ages. General observations from the study: The recorded TCR beta diversity per million T cells decreased in a roughly linear manner with age.

The study drew donors from healthy Caucasian individuals in Russia aged roughly 6 to 95. With 2 bases removed from V and 3 bases from J, the gap between germline ends came to 10 bases. Germline CDR1 is LGHNA and CDR2 is YSLEER. This CDR3 has 14 amino acids. Then a second PCR, running about 6 to 11 cycles, was carried out with a sample-barcoded 5' primer and a J-beta primer mix. Each CDR3 protein gets one entry after TCRdb re-called the 5' RACE reads with MiXCR. The sample includes 1.5 million to 2 million distinct CDR3 sequences, roughly 43% of them seen just once. This chain connects TRBV4-3 to TRBJ1-2; no clear D. Sequences were obtained from blood. This TCR was sampled from a human donor in good health. The CDR3 DNA is TGCGCCAGCAGCCAACGACGGGAAGACTATGGCTACACCTTC. It codes for CASSQRREDYGYTF.